These T cell receptor beta chains were read from a single sample in a study of blood T cell repertoires in COVID-19. Profiled with immunoSEQ multiplex PCR; TCRdb holds only in-frame clones, not every one. The sample records around 140,000 clones, around nine tenths being singletons. Sequencing was done on a sample of peripheral blood. The origin of the receptors is a woman between 45 and 60 years old with acute or convalescent COVID-19. The CDR3 runs from the conserved cysteine through the conserved F or W. D genes are given only for firm matches. Some rows mark clone size as missing; the rest say once, few, many or name a class of expanded clone.

TGTGCCACCAGTGATTCGAGTTCCGCCGCAGATACGCAGTATTTT | CATSDSSSAADTQYF | NA | TRBJ2-3 | TRBV24-1 | 15 | NA
TGTGCCAGCAGCCAGTATCTAGCGGGGGCCGGGGGGACCCAGTACTTC | CASSQYLAGAGGTQYF | TRBD2 | TRBJ2-5 | TRBV4-2 | 16 | NA
TGTGCCAGCAGTGAACAGCCGGGACAGAATTACGAGCAGTACTTC | CASSEQPGQNYEQYF | TRBD1 | TRBJ2-7 | TRBV6-1 | 15 | NA
TGTGCCAGTAGCTTGGGACAGGGCTTGGCTGGCTACACCTTC | CASSLGQGLAGYTF | TRBD1 | TRBJ1-2 | TRBV19 | 14 | once
TGTGCCAGCAGCTTACTGACAGGTTGGAATCAGCCCCAGCATTTT | CASSLLTGWNQPQHF | NA | TRBJ1-5 | TRBV7-6 | 15 | NA
TGTGCCAGCAGTCGCATCGGGGGGATGAACACTGAAGCTTTCTTT | CASSRIGGMNTEAFF | NA | TRBJ1-1 | TRBV6-2/TRBV6-3 | 15 | NA
TGTGCCAGCAGTCCCGAAGGACAGGCCGCCCAAGCTTTCTTT | CASSPEGQAAQAFF | TRBD1 | TRBJ1-1 | TRBV7-3 | 14 | NA
TGTGCCAGCCTCGACAGGGGGAAATTTGGCTACACCTTC | CASLDRGKFGYTF | TRBD1 | TRBJ1-2 | TRBV28 | 13 | NA
TGTGCCAGCACCGAACTGGGGGGCACTGAAGCTTTCTTT | CASTELGGTEAFF | NA | TRBJ1-1 | TRBV7-9 | 13 | NA
TGTGCCAGCAGCTTAGGGATAGGAGACGGGGTGCGGGATCAGCCCCAGCATTTT | CASSLGIGDGVRDQPQHF | NA | TRBJ1-5 | TRBV7-9 | 18 | NA
TGCGCCAGCACCCTCGCACCGGGGGGGTCTGAGACCCAGTACTTC | CASTLAPGGSETQYF | TRBD2 | TRBJ2-5 | TRBV5-1 | 15 | NA
TGTGCCAGCAGCCAGGAGGGAGGCGGCTACACCTTC | CASSQEGGGYTF | NA | TRBJ1-2 | TRBV4-2 | 12 | few
TGTGCCAGCAGCCAAAAGGAGGGCTACACCTTC | CASSQKEGYTF | NA | TRBJ1-2 | TRBV3-1/TRBV3-2 | 11 | few
TGTGCCAGCAGCCAGGGAGGGCTAAATTCACCCCTCCACTTT | CASSQGGLNSPLHF | NA | TRBJ1-6 | TRBV7-3 | 14 | NA
TGTGCCAGCTCCCCCTACCAGCGAGAGGAAAAACTGTTTTTT | CASSPYQREEKLFF | NA | TRBJ1-4 | TRBV18 | 14 | NA
TGTGCCACAGAGGGAGGGACCTCAGGGCGGGATACGCAGTATTTT | CATEGGTSGRDTQYF | TRBD2 | TRBJ2-3 | TRBV6-5 | 15 | NA
TGTGCCAGCAGCCTCGGGGGTACGGTGGAGACCCAGTACTTC | CASSLGGTVETQYF | NA | TRBJ2-5 | TRBV7-9 | 14 | NA
TGCGCCAGCAGCTTCGGACAGGCCAATGAGCAGTTCTTC | CASSFGQANEQFF | TRBD1 | TRBJ2-1 | TRBV5-1 | 13 | NA
TGCGCCAGCAGCCAAGACAGGGGGATGAACACTGAAGCTTTCTTT | CASSQDRGMNTEAFF | TRBD1 | TRBJ1-1 | TRBV4-1 | 15 | NA
TGCGCCAGCAGCTTAAATCTCCAGGGGACTGAAGCTTTCTTT | CASSLNLQGTEAFF | NA | TRBJ1-1 | TRBV5-1 | 14 | NA
TGTGCCAGCAGCCCTGGGGTAGTAGCGGGGAGCGAGCAGTTCTTC | CASSPGVVAGSEQFF | TRBD2 | TRBJ2-1 | TRBV7-6 | 15 | NA
TGTGCCAGCAGTACTCTGGGCGAAGCGGCCTACGAGCAGTACTTC | CASSTLGEAAYEQYF | NA | TRBJ2-7 | TRBV25-1 | 15 | NA
TGTGCCAGCTCGCCCGGGAATTGGGCAGGGGGCGAGCAGTACTTC | CASSPGNWAGGEQYF | TRBD1 | TRBJ2-7 | TRBV18 | 15 | many
TGTGCCAGCTCAACAACTAGCCCAGAGCAGTACTTC | CASSTTSPEQYF | NA | TRBJ2-7 | TRBV18 | 12 | NA
TGTGCCAGCAGCTTCGCCGGGACAGGGGAATCCTATAATTCACCCCTCCACTTT | CASSFAGTGESYNSPLHF | TRBD1 | TRBJ1-6 | TRBV7-8 | 18 | once
TGCAGTGCTAGTAGGACAGTTTCTAATGAAAAACTGTTTTTT | CSASRTVSNEKLFF | NA | TRBJ1-4 | TRBV20-1 | 14 | NA
TGTGCCAGCAGCGCCCAGGGGGGGAACACTGAAGCTTTCTTT | CASSAQGGNTEAFF | TRBD1 | TRBJ1-1 | TRBV7-9 | 14 | NA
TGTGCCTGGGGACAACATCTCGGGGGGTACGAGCAGTACTTC | CAWGQHLGGYEQYF | TRBD2 | TRBJ2-7 | TRBV30 | 14 | NA
TGTGCCAGCAGGGACAGGGAAGGGTTGGATGGCTACACCTTC | CASRDREGLDGYTF | TRBD1 | TRBJ1-2 | TRBV28 | 14 | NA
TGTGCCTGGAGTGTACGCAATAGGAGTGGCTACACCTTC | CAWSVRNRSGYTF | NA | TRBJ1-2 | TRBV30 | 13 | NA
TGTGCCAGCAGCTTCGGGGCAACTAATGAAAAACTGTTTTTT | CASSFGATNEKLFF | NA | TRBJ1-4 | TRBV5-8 | 14 | NA
TGTGCCAGCAGTTTTGCGGGCTATGGCTACACCTTC | CASSFAGYGYTF | NA | TRBJ1-2 | TRBV12-3/TRBV12-4 | 12 | NA
TGTGCCAGTATGGAGGGAGCATATGGTGAAAAACTGTTTTTT | CASMEGAYGEKLFF | NA | TRBJ1-4 | TRBV19 | 14 | NA
TGTGCCAGTAGTATCCGACAGTGGTCGGGCGGCTACACCTTC | CASSIRQWSGGYTF | NA | TRBJ1-2 | TRBV19 | 14 | NA
TGTGCCAGCAGCCAAGGTCCCGGTGTCGGAAACACCATATATTTT | CASSQGPGVGNTIYF | NA | TRBJ1-3 | TRBV3-1/TRBV3-2 | 15 | few
TGTGCCAGCAGTCCCAGCAGGGCCGCTTTCTTT | CASSPSRAAFF | NA | TRBJ1-1 | TRBV6-6 | 11 | NA
TGTGCCAGCAGTTATCGAGCGGGGGTATCCTACGAGCAGTACTTC | CASSYRAGVSYEQYF | TRBD2 | TRBJ2-7 | TRBV6-5 | 15 | NA
TGTGCCAGCAGCCAAGAACACAGGGGTTATGGCTACACCTTC | CASSQEHRGYGYTF | TRBD1 | TRBJ1-2 | TRBV14 | 14 | NA
TGCGCCAGCAGCTTAAATACAGGATTCTACGAGCAGTACTTC | CASSLNTGFYEQYF | NA | TRBJ2-7 | TRBV5-1 | 14 | once
TGCGCCAGCAGCACACAGGGAGACAAGGAGACCCAGTACTTC | CASSTQGDKETQYF | NA | TRBJ2-5 | TRBV5-1 | 14 | NA
TGTGCCAGCACCTACGAGACTAGCGTGTTCCCCTCCACGCAGTATTTT | CASTYETSVFPSTQYF | TRBD2 | TRBJ2-3 | TRBV28 | 16 | NA
TGTGCCAGCCGGGAAAATGTCAACACCATATATTTT | CASRENVNTIYF | NA | TRBJ1-3 | TRBV6-6 | 12 | NA
TGTGCCAGCAGCCTCCGTGTGGGGCGGGAGACGCACTACGAGCAGTACTTC | CASSLRVGRETHYEQYF | NA | TRBJ2-7 | TRBV21-1 | 17 | many
TGTGCCATCAGTGACTACGGACAGATGAACACTGAAGCTTTCTTT | CAISDYGQMNTEAFF | NA | TRBJ1-1 | TRBV10-3 | 15 | NA
TGTGCCAGCAGCCAAGGTTTCCGGGGCACTGAAGCTTTCTTT | CASSQGFRGTEAFF | NA | TRBJ1-1 | TRBV3-1/TRBV3-2 | 14 | NA
TGTGCCAGCAGTTTATTCGGACAGCGTAATGAAAAACTGTTTTTT | CASSLFGQRNEKLFF | NA | TRBJ1-4 | TRBV27 | 15 | NA
TGTGCCACCAGTGATCAGCTCACAGGGAACGAGCAGTACTTC | CATSDQLTGNEQYF | NA | TRBJ2-7 | TRBV24-1 | 14 | NA
TGTGCCACCAGCAGAGATCACACCCTCCGGGTAGCAGATACGCAGTATTTT | CATSRDHTLRVADTQYF | NA | TRBJ2-3 | TRBV15 | 17 | NA
TGTGCCACCAGTGGTGGGGGACTAGCGGACACAGATACGCAGTATTTT | CATSGGGLADTDTQYF | TRBD2 | TRBJ2-3 | TRBV24-1 | 16 | once
TGTGCCAGTACCCTAGGGGGCGCCGCAGCTTTCTTT | CASTLGGAAAFF | TRBD1 | TRBJ1-1 | TRBV12-3/TRBV12-4 | 12 | NA
TGTGCCAGCAGCACATCTTACACCGGGGAGCTGTTTTTT | CASSTSYTGELFF | NA | TRBJ2-2 | TRBV7-2 | 13 | NA
TGTGCCAGCAGCGTTAGCGGCCCCCAAGAGACCCAGTACTTC | CASSVSGPQETQYF | NA | TRBJ2-5 | TRBV9 | 14 | NA